Given below is one TCR beta chain in context. The method was immunoSEQ multiplex PCR; TCRdb's version includes in-frame clones alone and lacks a portion of them. The profile covers roughly 720,000 clones, with 80% to 95% appearing a single time and around a third taken by the ten largest. The data originate from a study of shared clonotypes between healthy human individuals. V shed 0 bases and J shed 1 base, with 10 bases lying between them. The CDR3 covers 16 residues. Germline CDR1 and CDR2: PRHDT and FYEKMQ (reference sequence). This receptor was identified in a man younger than 30 in good health. Some clones in this sample may be carry-over from other donors' samples. J is TRBJ2-4 and V is TRBV13; weak D call: TRBD1 (5 bases). The sequenced material came from memory CD8+ T cells from PBMCs. Noted subset: CD45RO+ cells pooled with CCR7-negative TemRA cells. The CDR3 DNA follows: TGTGCCAGCAGCTTAGGTGGGCCAGGGGCCAAAAACATTCAGTACTTC. Translated: CASSLGGPGAKNIQYF. The full variable domain, rest sourced from reference TRBV13 and TRBJ2-4, is AAGVIQSPRHLIKEKRETATLKCYPIPRHDTVYWYQQGPGQDPQFLISFYEKMQSDKGSIPDRFSAQQFSDYHSELNMSSLELGDSALYFCASSLGGPGAKNIQYFGAGTRLSVL.